This entry is about one TCR beta chain. Produced via immunoSEQ multiplex PCR; TCRdb's table is partial and in-frame only. This table holds 440,000 or so clones, roughly 90% found once. The data are from a study of Ad26.COV2.S vaccination and SARS-CoV-2 variants. The treatment: 19 received Ad26.COV2.S at low or high dose, single or two shots; several received placebo; per-sample allocation not given. Material that was analyzed had been drawn on day 63 after the first vaccine or placebo injection. Germline-derived CDR1 and CDR2 are MNHEY and SVGEGT. V was trimmed by 4 bases and J by 5 bases, leaving 11 bases between them. This CDR3 has 13 residues.

The chain is built from TRBV6-2 or TRBV6-3 and TRBJ1-1; possible D gene TRBD1, 5 bases. The receptor's source is a person between 18 and 59 years old who received the Ad26.COV2.S COVID-19 vaccine or a placebo. Sample: peripheral blood, taken in a trial of Ad26.COV2.S vaccine versus placebo. CDR3 coding DNA: TGTGCCAGCAGTTCCCTCCGACAGACTGAAGCTTTCTTT. Protein product: CASSSLRQTEAFF.